These 2 T cell receptor beta chains were all obtained from the same sample, sequenced in a study of T cell repertoires in aging, cancer and after chemotherapy. TRB rearrangements spanning V, D and J were amplified using mixed TRB-A/B primers. Via MiXCR, TCRdb re-called the multiplex PCR reads, giving one row per CDR3 protein. The sample contains over 4,000 distinct CDR3 sequences, roughly 21% of which appear only once. Amplification of TCR beta used genomic DNA extracted from peripheral blood. Sequencing was done on a sample of blood. All receptors come from a human donor in good health. The donor label of this sample is uncertain.

The chain couples TRBV11-2 to TRBJ2-1, with no clear D. Germline lookup yields CDR1 SGHAT and CDR2 FQNNGV. Trimming removed 2 bases at V and 0 bases at J, with 11 bases between. This CDR3 is built from 16 residues. CDR3 loop: CASSLRLSSSYNEQFF. Here the CDR3 DNA reads TGTGCCAGCAGCTTACGGCTTTCCAGCTCCTACAATGAGCAGTTCTTC.

Relative to its sample, this clonotype is medium-sized. This chain joins TRBV27 and TRBJ2-3; 16 bases fit TRBD2. V gave up 2 bases and J gave up 6 bases; unmatched junction bases: 11. This CDR3 has 19 amino acids. Germline assignment: CDR1 MNHEY and CDR2 SMNVEV (reference sequence). CDR3 in DNA: TGTGCCAGCAGTTTAAAACCGGGACTAGCGGGAGGGGAGGGTGATACGCAGTATTTT. Amino acids: CASSLKPGLAGGEGDTQYF.